The subject of this entry is one T cell receptor (beta chain). V dropped 4 bases and J dropped 1; count of bases not matched to a gene: 6. The germline gives CDR1 SGHRS, CDR2 YFSETQ. This CDR3 is 16 amino acids long. These data originate in a study of shared clonotypes between healthy human individuals. Sequenced by immunoSEQ multiplex PCR; TCRdb stores in-frame clones only, minus some. The data contain some 580,000 clones, about 96% of them singletons. This receptor was identified in a woman in her twenties or thirties in good health. The chain is built from TRBV5-1 and TRBJ2-3, with TRBD1 matching over 10 bases. Sequenced material: naive CD4+ T cells sorted from blood. The subset is: CD45RA+ positively selected. The chain's CDR3 is CASSIGTGAGTDTQYF. In nucleotides, the CDR3 is TGCGCCAGCAGCATCGGGACAGGGGCTGGCACAGATACGCAGTATTTT.